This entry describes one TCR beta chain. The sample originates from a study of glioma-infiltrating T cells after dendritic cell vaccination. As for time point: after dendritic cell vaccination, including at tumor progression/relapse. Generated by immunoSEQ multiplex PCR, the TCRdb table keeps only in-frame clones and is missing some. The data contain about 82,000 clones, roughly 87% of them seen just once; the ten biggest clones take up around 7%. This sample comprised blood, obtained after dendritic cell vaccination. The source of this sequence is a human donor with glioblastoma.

The CDR3 bases are TGTGCCAGCAGCCAACAACTAGCTACCTACAATGAGCAGTTCTTC. Protein: CASSQQLATYNEQFF. The V call is TRBV14, the J call TRBJ2-1; TRBD2 is a possible D gene (6 bases). Trimming took 2 bases from V and 2 from J, leaving 10 bases between them. Germline loops: CDR1 SGHDN, CDR2 FVKESK. The CDR3 totals 15 residues.